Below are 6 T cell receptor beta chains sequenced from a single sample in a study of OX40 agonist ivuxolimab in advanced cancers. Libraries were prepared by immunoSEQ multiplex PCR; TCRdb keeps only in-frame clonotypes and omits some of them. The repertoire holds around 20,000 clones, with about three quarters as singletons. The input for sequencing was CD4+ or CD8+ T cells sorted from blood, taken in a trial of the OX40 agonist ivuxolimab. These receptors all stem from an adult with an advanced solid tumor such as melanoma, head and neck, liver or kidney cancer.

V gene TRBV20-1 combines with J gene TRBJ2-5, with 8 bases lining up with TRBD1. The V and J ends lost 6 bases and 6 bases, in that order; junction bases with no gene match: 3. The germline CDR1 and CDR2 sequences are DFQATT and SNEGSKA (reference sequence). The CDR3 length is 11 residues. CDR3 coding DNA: TGCAGTGCCCGACAGGGGAAGACCCAGTACTTC. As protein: CSARQGKTQYF.

CDR3 DNA: TGTGCCAGCACATCCTTCGGGGGACTAGCGTCTGAGGAGCAGTTCTTC. The encoded protein is CASTSFGGLASEEQFF. The gene calls are TRBV27 and TRBJ2-1; TRBD2 matches 10 bases. This CDR3 region has 16 residues. The trim removed 7 bases at V and 10 bases at J, leaving 16 bases unmatched. Germline V gene sequence: CDR1 MNHEY, CDR2 SMNVEV (reference sequence).

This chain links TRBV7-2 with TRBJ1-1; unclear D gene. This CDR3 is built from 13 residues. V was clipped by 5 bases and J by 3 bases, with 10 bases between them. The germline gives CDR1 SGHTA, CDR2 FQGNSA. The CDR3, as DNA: TGTGCCAGCAGCCGACGGACCGACACTGAAGCTTTCTTT. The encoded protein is CASSRRTDTEAFF. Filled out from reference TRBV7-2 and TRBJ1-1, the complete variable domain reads GAGVSQSPSNKVTEKGKDVELRCDPISGHTALYWYRQSLGQGLEFLIYFQGNSAPDKSGLPSDRFSAERTGGSVSTLTIQRTQQEDSAVYLCASSRRTDTEAFFGQGTRLTVV.

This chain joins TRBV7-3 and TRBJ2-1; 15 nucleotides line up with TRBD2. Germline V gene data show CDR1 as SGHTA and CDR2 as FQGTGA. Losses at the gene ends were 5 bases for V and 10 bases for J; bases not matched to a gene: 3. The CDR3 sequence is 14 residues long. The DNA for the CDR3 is TGTGCCAGCAGCACGGGACTAGCGGGGGGCGAGCAGTTCTTC. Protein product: CASSTGLAGGEQFF.

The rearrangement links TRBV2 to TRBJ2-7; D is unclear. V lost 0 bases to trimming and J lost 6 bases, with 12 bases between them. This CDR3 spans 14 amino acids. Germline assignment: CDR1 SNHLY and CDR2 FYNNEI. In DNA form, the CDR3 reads TGTGCCAGCAGTGAAGCACCCCTAGTGGGCGAGCAGTACTTC. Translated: CASSEAPLVGEQYF.

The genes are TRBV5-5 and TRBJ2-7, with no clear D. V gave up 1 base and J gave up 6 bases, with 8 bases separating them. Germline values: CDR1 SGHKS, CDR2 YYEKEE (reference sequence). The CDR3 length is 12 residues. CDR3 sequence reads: CASSLSDFEQYF. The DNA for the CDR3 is TGTGCCAGCAGCTTGTCTGATTTCGAGCAGTACTTC. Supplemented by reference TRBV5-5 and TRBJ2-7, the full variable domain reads DAGVTQSPTHLIKTRGQQVTLRCSPISGHKSVSWYQQVLGQGPQFIFQYYEKEERGRGNFPDRFSARQFPNYSSELNVNALLLGDSALYLCASSLSDFEQYFGPGTRLTVT.